This T cell receptor beta chain was documented in a study of response to subunit inactivated influenza vaccine (dated by TCRdb to 2016 to 2018). Notes on the research overall: Deep quantitative T cell receptor repertoire profiling was used in the study to track responses to a trivalent subunit inactivated influenza vaccine.

In the case of this clonotype: Its specific antigen is unknown. The junction departs from the called germline gene at one end, perhaps through a read error.

Spanning cysteine to phenylalanine, the CDR3 consists of 17 amino acids. CDR3 DNA is the only sequence kept; it has 51 bases, read in frame from the first base. CDR1 and CDR2 are read off the germline V gene (reference sequence) as DFQATT and SNEGSKA. Study-wide conclusions, independent of this receptor: It was suggested by the authors that each seasonal influenza vaccination may recruit only a limited number of new T cells.

What the time point label conveys for this sample: 45 to 50 days after influenza vaccine administration. Library prep was done by RT-PCR. This sample was sequenced with an Illumina HiSeq 2500. The public reads were quality trimmed at Q25 with fastp and then assembled into clones with MiXCR by TCRdb, keeping productive beta chains. Entries are consolidated by CDR3 protein sequence, retaining the most common genes and DNA. Within this sample are approximately 500,000 distinct CDR3 sequences, with under 15% of them counted one time only. Of the sample, 10% to 15% falls within the top ten clones. The chain employs TRBV20-1 and TRBJ2-2; the D gene identity is not certain. The sequence came from a man in his fifties or sixties who received an inactivated influenza vaccine. Donor details come from another sample of the same person, matched by shared clones. Here the sequenced sample was PBMCs from blood, taken 35 to 45 days after vaccination. The base sequence is TGCTGTGCTAGGGCTGATTGGGCCTACCAGAACACCGGGGAGCTGTTTTTT. Translated, this is CCARADWAYQNTGELFF.